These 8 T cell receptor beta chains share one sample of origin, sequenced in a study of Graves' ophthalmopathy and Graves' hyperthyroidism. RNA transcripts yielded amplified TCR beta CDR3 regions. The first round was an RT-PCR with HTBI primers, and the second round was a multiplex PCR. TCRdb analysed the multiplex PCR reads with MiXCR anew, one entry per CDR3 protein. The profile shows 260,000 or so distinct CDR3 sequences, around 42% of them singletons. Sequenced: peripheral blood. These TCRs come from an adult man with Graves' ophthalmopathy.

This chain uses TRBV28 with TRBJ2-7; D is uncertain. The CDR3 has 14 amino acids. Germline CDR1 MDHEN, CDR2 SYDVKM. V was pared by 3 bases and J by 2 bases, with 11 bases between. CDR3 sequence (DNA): TGTGCCAGCAGTTTCCACGGGCGAACCTACGAGCAGTACTTC. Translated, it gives CASSFHGRTYEQYF.

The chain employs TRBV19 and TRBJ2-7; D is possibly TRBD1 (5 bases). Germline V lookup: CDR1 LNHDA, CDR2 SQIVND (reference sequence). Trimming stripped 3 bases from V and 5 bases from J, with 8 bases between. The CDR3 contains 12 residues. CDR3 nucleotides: TGTGCCAGTAGTATGAACAGGAACGAGCAGTACTTC. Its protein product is CASSMNRNEQYF.

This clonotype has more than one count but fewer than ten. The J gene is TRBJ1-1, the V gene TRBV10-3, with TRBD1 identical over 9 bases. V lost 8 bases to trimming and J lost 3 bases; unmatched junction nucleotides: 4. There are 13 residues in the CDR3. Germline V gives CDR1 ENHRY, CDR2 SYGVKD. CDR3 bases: TGTGCCATCGCCGGGACAGGGTACACTGAAGCTTTCTTT. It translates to CAIAGTGYTEAFF.

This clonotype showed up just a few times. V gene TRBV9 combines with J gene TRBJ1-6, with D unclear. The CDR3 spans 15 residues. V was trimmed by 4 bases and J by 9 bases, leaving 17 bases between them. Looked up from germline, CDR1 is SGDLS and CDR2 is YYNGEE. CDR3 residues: CASSQDRVASSPLHF. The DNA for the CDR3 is TGTGCCAGCAGCCAAGATCGGGTTGCTAGTTCACCCCTCCACTTT. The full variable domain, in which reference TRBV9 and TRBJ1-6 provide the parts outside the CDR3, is DSGVTQTPKHLITATGQRVTLRCSPRSGDLSVYWYQQSLDQGLQFLIQYYNGEERAKGNILERFSAQQFPDLHSELNLSSLELGDSALYFCASSQDRVASSPLHFGNGTRLTVT.

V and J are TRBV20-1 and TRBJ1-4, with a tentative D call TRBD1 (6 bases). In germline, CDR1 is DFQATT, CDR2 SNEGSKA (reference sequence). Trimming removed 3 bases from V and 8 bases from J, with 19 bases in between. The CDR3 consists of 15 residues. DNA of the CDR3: TGCAGTGCTAGGGGCCTACAGGGAAGTGGCGAAAAACTGTTTTTT. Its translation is CSARGLQGSGEKLFF.

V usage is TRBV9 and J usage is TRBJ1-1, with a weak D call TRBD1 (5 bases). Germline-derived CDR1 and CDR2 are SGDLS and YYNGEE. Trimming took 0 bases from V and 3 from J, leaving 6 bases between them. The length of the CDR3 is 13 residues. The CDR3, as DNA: TGTGCCAGCAGCGTAGTCAGGGACACTGAAGCTTTCTTT. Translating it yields CASSVVRDTEAFF.

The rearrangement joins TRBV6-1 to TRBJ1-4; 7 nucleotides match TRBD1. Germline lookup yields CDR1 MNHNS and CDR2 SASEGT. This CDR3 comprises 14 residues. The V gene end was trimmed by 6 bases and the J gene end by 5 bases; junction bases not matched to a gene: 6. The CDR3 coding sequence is TGTGCCAGCAGCGTCTCGGGACAGAATGAAAAACTGTTTTTT. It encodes CASSVSGQNEKLFF.

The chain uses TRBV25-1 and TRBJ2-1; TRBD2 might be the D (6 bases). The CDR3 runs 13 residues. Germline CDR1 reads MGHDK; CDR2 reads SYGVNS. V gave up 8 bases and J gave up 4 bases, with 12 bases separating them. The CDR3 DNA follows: TGTGCCAGCTCACACGGGACTTACAATGAGCAGTTCTTC. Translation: CASSHGTYNEQFF.